The table lists the clone carrying this TCR beta chain with a few counts. Its antigen is as yet unknown. Primed by a sample-barcoded 5' primer and a J-beta primer mix, a second PCR proceeded for about 6 to 11 cycles. Each cDNA molecule, via a template-switch adaptor with 12 random nucleotides, was tagged. A single record per CDR3 protein comes from TCRdb applying MiXCR to the 5' RACE reads. The profile shows about 1.7 million distinct CDR3 sequences, 28% of them singletons. Germline V CDR1 and CDR2: MRHNA, SNTAGT. The CDR3 has 17 amino acids. V was pared by 7 bases and J by 0 bases, with 19 bases between. The sample comes from a study of blood T cells in healthy people across ages. Study observations and caveats: Fewer expanded clones and more diversity marked long-lived versus aged donors.

The chain combines TRBV6-4 with TRBJ2-1; D is ambiguous. The TCR originated in a woman between 25 and 40 years old in good health. Sequenced: blood. CDR3 in amino acids: CASNELHLGDSYNEQFF. CDR3 bases: TGTGCCAGCAACGAGCTACACCTAGGAGACTCCTACAATGAGCAGTTCTTC.